The clone carrying this T cell receptor (beta chain) has at least ten counts. Its specificity is unknown. This sample stems from a study of CD8+CD57+ T cells in acquired aplastic anemia. Background on the study: Sorted CD4+ and CD8+ cells yielded approximately 3.4 ug of DNA on average.

Genomic DNA was employed as the template in profiling TCR beta VDJ and CDR3. TCRdb processed the reads anew with MiXCR; each CDR3 protein has one entry. The sample holds around 250,000 distinct CDR3 sequences, roughly half seen once. General study results and limits: Patients and controls were found to share 25 to 35 CD8+ CDR3 sequences. Patients did not significantly differ from controls in CD8+ Simpson's diversity.

The TCR was taken from a human donor with severe aplastic anemia or a healthy control (not recorded which). Sequencing was done on a sample of sorted CD4+, CD8+, or CD8+CD57+ T cells (not recorded which) from PBMCs.

CDR3 DNA sequence: TGCGCCAGCAGCCAAAAGCTGAGCTCTCAGGTAGCGCCAATGGATGAGCAGTTCTTC. It yields the protein CASSQKLSSQVAPMDEQFF. The rearrangement uses TRBV4-1 and TRBJ2-1; a weak D match, TRBD2 (5 bases). The CDR3 has 19 residues. The V gene lost 2 bases and the J gene lost 8 bases, with 28 bases spanning the gap. CDR1 MGHRA and CDR2 YSYEKL come from the germline V gene.